The rows below give T cell receptor beta chains drawn from one sample of a study of cytomegalovirus exposure and HLA in healthy donors. Assay: immunoSEQ multiplex PCR; the TCRdb copy retains only in-frame clones and omits some. Of over 60,000 clones in the sample, about 70% were seen once. Sequenced input: PBMCs. Receptors originate from a man aged 18-30 years in good health and CMV-seronegative. The CDR3 runs from the conserved cysteine through the conserved F or W. Each record gives: J gene, V gene, D gene, clone size, CDR3 protein, CDR3 DNA. A D gene is named only where the DNA matches it firmly. Clone size, where shown, is once, few, many, or a class for clones that have expanded.

>TRBJ2-1|TRBV19|-|few
CASSRGDVNEQFF
TGTGCCAGTAGTCGCGGGGATGTGAATGAGCAGTTCTTC
>TRBJ2-1|TRBV25-1|TRBD2|-
CASSEFLAGGRDEQFF
TGTGCCAGCAGTGAGTTCCTAGCGGGGGGGCGCGATGAGCAGTTCTTC
>TRBJ2-2|TRBV7-9|-|-
CASSRSTGELFF
TGTGCCAGCAGCCGTTCGACCGGGGAGCTGTTTTTT
>TRBJ1-6|TRBV6-1|-|-
CASSRGGYNSPLHF
TGTGCCAGCAGTAGAGGGGGCTATAATTCACCCCTCCACTTT
>TRBJ2-5|TRBV9|TRBD2|few
CASSVHGGTQETQYF
TGTGCCAGCAGCGTGCACGGGGGGACCCAAGAGACCCAGTACTTC
>TRBJ2-5|TRBV7-9|-|-
CASMAGSAETQYF
TGTGCCAGCATGGCGGGGTCGGCAGAGACCCAGTACTTC
>TRBJ1-2|TRBV28|-|-
CASSAGTIYGYTF
TGTGCCAGCAGCGCCGGGACAATCTATGGCTACACCTTC
>TRBJ2-7|TRBV6-5|TRBD1|-
CASSPGQLPYEQYF
TGTGCCAGCAGTCCGGGACAGTTGCCCTACGAGCAGTACTTC
>TRBJ1-1|TRBV7-3|TRBD1|once
CASSLRQGSPEAFF
TGTGCCAGCAGCTTAAGACAGGGCTCACCTGAAGCTTTCTTT
>TRBJ2-7|TRBV7-9|TRBD1|-
CSSSGATGAYEQYF
TGTTCCAGCAGCGGAGCGACAGGGGCCTACGAGCAGTACTTC
>TRBJ2-7|TRBV15|TRBD1|-
CATSVLRDSSYEQYF
TGTGCCACCAGCGTGTTACGGGACAGCTCCTACGAGCAGTACTTC
>TRBJ2-3|TRBV5-1|-|-
CASSRASQDTQYF
TGCGCCAGCAGCCGGGCTAGCCAAGATACGCAGTATTTT
>TRBJ2-5|TRBV7-2|TRBD2|-
CASSLAPFSSGGPPQETSYF
TGTGCCAGCAGCTTAGCCCCCTTTTCTAGCGGGGGGCCTCCACAAGAGACTTCGTACTTC
>TRBJ1-1|TRBV4-3|-|few
CASSQESGGMRAFF
TGCGCCAGCAGCCAAGAGTCCGGAGGAATGCGAGCTTTCTTT
>TRBJ1-3|TRBV27|-|-
CASSRGNTIYF
TGTGCCAGCAGTCGTGGAAACACCATATATTTT
>TRBJ2-7|TRBV27|-|-
CASSSTYEQYF
TGTGCCAGCAGTTCCACCTACGAGCAGTACTTC
>TRBJ1-5|TRBV19|-|-
CASSPGGGHQPQHF
TGTGCCAGTAGTCCCGGGGGGGGGCATCAGCCCCAGCATTTT
>TRBJ1-2|TRBV7-2|-|once
CASSLVVRGNGYTF
TGTGCCAGCAGCTTAGTCGTCAGGGGCAATGGCTACACCTTC
>TRBJ2-2|TRBV28|TRBD2|-
CASSFSKGGLLAGNSNANTGELFF
TGTGCCAGCAGTTTTTCGAAGGGGGGACTACTAGCGGGGAACTCAAACGCGAACACCGGGGAGCTGTTTTTT
>TRBJ1-3|TRBV28|TRBD1|few
CASSLRQGARGNTIYF
TGTGCCAGCAGTTTAAGACAGGGGGCGCGTGGAAACACCATATATTTT
>TRBJ1-5|TRBV28|-|medium-sized
CASSIWGTTNQPQHF
TGTGCCAGCAGCATCTGGGGGACAACCAATCAGCCCCAGCATTTT
>TRBJ1-5|TRBV19|-|-
CASSIGVRVGNQPQHF
TGTGCCAGTAGTATAGGAGTCAGGGTCGGCAATCAGCCCCAGCATTTT
>TRBJ1-2|TRBV27|-|-
CASSLARGLRLYGYTF
TGTGCCAGCAGTTTGGCCAGGGGCCTAAGGCTCTATGGCTACACCTTC
>TRBJ1-6|TRBV9|-|-
CAIFTGEDSPLHF
TGTGCCATTTTTACGGGGGAGGATTCACCCCTCCACTTT
>TRBJ1-2|TRBV28|TRBD1|-
CASSQTGVLGYGYTF
TGTGCCAGCAGTCAAACAGGGGTGTTAGGGTATGGCTACACCTTC
>TRBJ2-7|TRBV5-1|-|once
CASSLGQGLYEQYF
TGCGCCAGCAGCTTGGGGCAGGGTCTCTACGAGCAGTACTTC
>TRBJ2-1|TRBV27|TRBD2|-
CASSPPGGGTSYNEQFF
TGTGCCAGCAGTCCCCCGGGAGGCGGGACCTCCTACAATGAGCAGTTCTTC
>TRBJ2-2|TRBV7-2|TRBD1|once
CASSMTGEPGELFF
TGTGCCAGCAGCATGACAGGGGAACCCGGGGAGCTGTTTTTT
>TRBJ2-7|TRBV19|TRBD1|-
CASSPSAGGSYEQYF
TGTGCCAGTAGTCCATCTGCAGGGGGCTCCTACGAGCAGTACTTC
>TRBJ2-1|TRBV7-6|TRBD2|-
CASSRTSGGFNEQFF
TGTGCTAGCAGCCGGACTAGCGGGGGCTTCAATGAGCAGTTCTTC
>TRBJ1-2|TRBV5-4|-|-
CASSLQGVVNGYTF
TGTGCCAGCAGCTTACAAGGGGTAGTAAATGGCTACACCTTC